This entry lists 28 T cell receptor beta chains sequenced from one sample in a study of response to subunit inactivated influenza vaccine. TCRdb reprocessed the RT-PCR reads with MiXCR, giving one entry per CDR3 protein. The data hold about 780,000 distinct CDR3 sequences, with around 18% observed a single time. The specimen was PBMCs from blood, collected more than 4 days after vaccination. The source is a man aged 45-65 years who received an inactivated influenza vaccine.

This clonotype was recorded at least ten times. V gene TRBV6-2 or TRBV6-3 combines with J gene TRBJ2-1; 8 nucleotides line up with TRBD2. The junction had 13 bases not matched to a gene; V was cut back by 6 bases and J by 9 bases. CDR1 is MNHEY and CDR2 is SVGEGT in the germline V gene. This CDR3 region has 15 residues. This CDR3 reads CASRPTSGRLGEQFF. Written as DNA, the CDR3 is TGTGCCAGCAGACCCACTAGCGGCCGATTGGGTGAGCAGTTCTTC.

This clonotype was seen at least ten times. The V call is TRBV20-1, the J call TRBJ2-5; D not certain. The CDR3 covers 14 residues. V lost 6 bases, J lost 1 base, and 15 bases lay in between. Germline V lookup: CDR1 DFQATT, CDR2 SNEGSKA (reference sequence). CDR3 sequence: CSAMGPWPQETQYF. The CDR3 bases are TGCAGTGCCATGGGCCCCTGGCCCCAAGAGACCCAGTACTTC.

This clonotype was detected a few times. The chain carries TRBV20-1 and TRBJ2-5; D is unclear. Trimming stripped 1 base from V and 5 bases from J, with 11 bases between. This CDR3 has 13 amino acids. Per the germline V gene, CDR1 is DFQATT and CDR2 is SNEGSKA (reference sequence). The DNA for the CDR3 is TGCAGTGCTAGAGTGTCTCCCCGGGAGACCCAGTACTTC. It specifies CSARVSPRETQYF.

The chain employs TRBV20-1 and TRBJ2-3; 8 bases map to TRBD2. Germline V lookup: CDR1 DFQATT, CDR2 SNEGSKA (reference sequence). The junction had 8 bases not matched to a gene; V was cut back by 2 bases and J by 4 bases. CDR3 length: 15 residues. The CDR3 region is CSARPPRGGADTQYF. CDR3 bases: TGCAGTGCTAGACCCCCACGGGGGGGCGCAGATACGCAGTATTTT.

The genes are TRBV5-1 and TRBJ2-3; D perhaps matches TRBD1 (6 bases). CDR3 length: 13 residues. The germline V and J ends were trimmed by 4 bases and 2 bases, with 8 bases remaining between them. Germline assignment: CDR1 SGHRS and CDR2 YFSETQ. The chain's CDR3 is CASSGGNTDTQYF. CDR3 nucleotides: TGCGCCAGCAGCGGGGGCAACACAGATACGCAGTATTTT.

This clonotype came up a few times. In DNA form, the CDR3 reads TGCGCCAGCAGCCAAGATGAGTCTAGCGCGAGCAAAAACATTCAGTACTTC. Its protein product is CASSQDESSASKNIQYF. V gene TRBV4-3 combines with J gene TRBJ2-4; D possibly corresponds to TRBD2 (6 bases). From germline, CDR1 is LGHNA and CDR2 YSLEER. Trimming cost V 0 bases and J 3 bases, with 15 bases left between them. The CDR3 runs 17 residues.

The chain couples TRBV4-3 to TRBJ2-7; no clear D gene. V lost 1 base and J 1 base, leaving 11 bases between the germline ends. The CDR3 contains 15 residues. The germline V gene has CDR1 LGHNA and CDR2 YSLEER. In nucleotides, the CDR3 is TGCGCCAGCAGCCAAGTCCCACAGACTTCCTACGAGCAGTACTTC. Its protein product is CASSQVPQTSYEQYF.

J is TRBJ2-2 and V is TRBV12-3 or TRBV12-4; TRBD2 aligns across 7 bases. Germline trimming cut 7 bases from V and 3 bases from J; bases unmatched to any gene: 11. The CDR3 is 16 amino acids. The CDR3, as DNA: TGTGCCAGCACTGAATGGGGGGGACGAGACACCGGGGAGCTGTTTTTT. Residues: CASTEWGGRDTGELFF.

The V and J genes are TRBV2 and TRBJ2-1, with 12 bases lining up with TRBD2. Germline loops: CDR1 SNHLY, CDR2 FYNNEI. V shed 3 bases, J shed 15 bases, and the junction held 12 bases outside the gene matches. The CDR3 is 15 residues long. The CDR3 bases are TGTGCCAGCAGTGACATGGGGCTAGCGGGAGGGCCGTTGTTCTTC. Translating it yields CASSDMGLAGGPLFF.

The V gene is TRBV12-3 or TRBV12-4, the J gene TRBJ1-5; D is perhaps TRBD1 (6 bases). V lost 5 bases and J 7 bases, leaving 12 bases between the germline ends. This CDR3 is 13 amino acids long. The CDR3 region has the DNA TGTGCCAGCAGTCAAGGACAGCGACAGCCCCAGCATTTT. Translating it yields CASSQGQRQPQHF.

This CDR3 is CASSAYPRSGANVLTF. The CDR3 nucleotides read TGTGCCAGCAGCGCTTATCCGCGCTCTGGGGCCAACGTCCTGACTTTC. The chain couples TRBV7-8 to TRBJ2-6; the D is unclear. The CDR3 sequence is 16 residues long. The V end lost 5 bases, the J end lost 0 bases, and 11 bases lay between the germline ends. From germline, CDR1 is SGHVS and CDR2 FQNEAQ.

The rearrangement links TRBV15 to TRBJ2-7; D uncertain. V shed 0 bases and J shed 0 bases, with 6 bases lying between them. Germline V lookup: CDR1 LNHNV, CDR2 YYDKDF (reference sequence). The CDR3 has 14 amino acids. This chain's CDR3 is CATSRDARSYEQYF. The CDR3 coding sequence is TGTGCCACCAGCAGAGACGCCCGCTCCTACGAGCAGTACTTC.

This clonotype was recorded at least ten times. For the CDR3, the DNA is TGTGCCAGCAGTAAGACTCGAAAAGAGACCCAGTACTTC. This sequence encodes CASSKTRKETQYF. This chain connects TRBV12-3 or TRBV12-4 to TRBJ2-5, with unresolved D. The ends were cut back, 5 bases at V and 3 bases at J, with 10 bases in the middle. The CDR3 contains 13 residues.

This clonotype was detected many times. The J gene is TRBJ1-5, the V gene TRBV20-1; a possible D gene is TRBD1 (6 bases). The V and J ends lost 0 bases and 5 bases respectively, with 14 bases between them. The length of the CDR3 is 15 residues. Germline lookup yields CDR1 DFQATT and CDR2 SNEGSKA (reference sequence). This CDR3 is CSARDLGAMDQPQHF. CDR3 nucleotides: TGCAGTGCTAGAGATCTGGGGGCGATGGATCAGCCCCAGCATTTT.

This sequence joins TRBV4-2 and TRBJ1-4; 7 positions agree with TRBD1. From germline, CDR1 is LGHNA and CDR2 YNFKEQ. This CDR3 spans 16 amino acids. V lost 2 bases, J lost 4 bases, and 7 bases stayed unmatched. This CDR3 reads CASSQTYRDSNEKLFF. The CDR3 DNA sequence: TGTGCCAGCAGCCAAACCTACCGGGACAGTAATGAAAAACTGTTTTTT.

This clonotype was seen only a few times. V gene TRBV29-1 combines with J gene TRBJ1-2; D gene unclear. From germline, CDR1 is SQVTM and CDR2 ANQGSEA. V lost 5 bases, J lost 3 bases, and 13 bases lay in between. This CDR3 contains 13 residues. The CDR3 DNA follows: TGCAGCGTTAGACGGCAGTCGGACTATGGCTACACCTTC. Protein product: CSVRRQSDYGYTF.

This clonotype was counted at least ten times. J is TRBJ2-4 and V is TRBV12-3 or TRBV12-4; D is perhaps TRBD1 (5 bases). There are 15 residues in the CDR3. V was trimmed by 6 bases and J by 7 bases, leaving 19 bases between them. CDR3 protein: CASSLTDRTSNIQYF. In nucleotides, the CDR3 is TGTGCCAGCAGCCTAACAGATAGGACAAGCAACATTCAGTACTTC.

This clonotype was counted a few times. The chain joins TRBV27 to TRBJ2-2, with a weak D call TRBD1 (6 bases). This CDR3 has 13 residues. Germline CDR1 and CDR2: MNHEY and SMNVEV (reference sequence). V lost 6 bases, J lost 6 bases, and 11 bases lay in between. The CDR3 region has the DNA TGTGCCAGCAGGAGAGACAGGTCCGGGGAGCTGTTTTTT. The encoded protein is CASRRDRSGELFF.

The chain combines TRBV20-1 with TRBJ2-1, with 9 bases fitting TRBD1. The junction had 18 bases not matched to a gene; V was cut back by 6 bases and J by 0 bases. CDR1 DFQATT and CDR2 SNEGSKA come from the germline V gene (reference sequence). This CDR3 region has 19 residues. Written as DNA, the CDR3 is TGCAGTGCGATGTACGCCGAATTCAGGGGACAGGGCTCCTACAATGAGCAGTTCTTC. It specifies CSAMYAEFRGQGSYNEQFF.

This clonotype was seen ten or more times. The chain recombines TRBV19 with TRBJ2-1; 7 positions match TRBD2. After removal of 0 bases from V and 1 base from J, the junction contained 6 bases not matched to a gene. The CDR3 is 17 amino acids. Germline V lookup: CDR1 LNHDA, CDR2 SQIVND (reference sequence). The CDR3 loop reads CASSIDLPSGSYNEQFF. In DNA form, the CDR3 reads TGTGCCAGTAGTATAGATCTCCCTAGCGGATCCTACAATGAGCAGTTCTTC.

The gene calls are TRBV20-1 and TRBJ1-2, with D possibly being TRBD1 (5 bases). Per germline, CDR1 DFQATT and CDR2 SNEGSKA (reference sequence). V lost 6 bases to trimming and J lost 4 bases, with 18 bases between them. This CDR3 comprises 14 residues. For the CDR3, the DNA is TGCAGTGCCGTTACTAGGGACGGAATCTATGGCTACACCTTC. Translation: CSAVTRDGIYGYTF.

V is TRBV28 and J is TRBJ2-1; 9 positions match TRBD2. This CDR3 spans 16 amino acids. Germline CDR1 is MDHEN and CDR2 is SYDVKM. Trimming at V came to 6 bases and at J to 5 bases, leaving 11 bases not matched to a gene. CDR3 region: CASSLGLAIYNNEQFF. In DNA form, the CDR3 reads TGTGCCAGCAGCCTGGGACTAGCTATCTACAACAATGAGCAGTTCTTC.

This chain uses TRBV20-1 with TRBJ2-1; the D is unclear. The V gene lost 6 bases and the J gene lost 9 bases, with 21 bases spanning the gap. CDR1 is DFQATT, CDR2 SNEGSKA, per germline (reference sequence). The CDR3 runs 14 residues. CDR3: CSAIRANAPSEQFF. Here the CDR3 DNA reads TGCAGTGCCATTCGGGCCAATGCCCCCAGTGAGCAGTTCTTC.

This clonotype appeared many times. This chain uses TRBV24-1 with TRBJ1-5; D is possibly TRBD1 (5 bases). CDR1 and CDR2 (germline): KGHDR, SFDVKD. The CDR3 runs to 16 residues. The V gene lost 3 bases and the J gene lost 1 base, with 12 bases spanning the gap. In DNA form, the CDR3 reads TGTGCCACCAGTGATGCAGGGCGAAGGAGCAATCAGCCCCAGCATTTT. It encodes CATSDAGRRSNQPQHF.

The J gene is TRBJ2-3, the V gene TRBV12-3 or TRBV12-4; D unresolved. The CDR3 runs to 15 residues. Trimming removed 0 bases at V and 6 bases at J, with 13 bases between. CDR3 sequence: CASSLAEFFTDTQYF. CDR3 nucleotides: TGTGCCAGCAGTTTAGCCGAGTTCTTCACGGATACGCAGTATTTT.

The V gene is TRBV7-9, the J gene TRBJ2-7; D might be TRBD1 or TRBD2, each matching 5 bases. Trimming took off 5 bases at V and 3 bases at J, with 14 bases between the two ends. CDR3 length: 14 residues. Germline CDR1 is SEHNR and CDR2 is FQNEAQ (reference sequence). This CDR3 reads CASSNPGTYYEQYF. The CDR3 DNA reads as TGTGCCAGCAGCAATCCCGGGACCTACTACGAGCAGTACTTC.

V and J are TRBV30 and TRBJ1-6; TRBD1 is a possible D gene (5 bases). Germline assignment: CDR1 GTSNPN and CDR2 SVGIG (reference sequence). The CDR3 covers 14 residues. Trimming shortened V by 0 bases and J by 3 bases, and 6 bases separated the two germline ends. CDR3 nucleotides: TGTGCCTGGAGTGTAGGGGACTATAATTCACCCCTCCACTTT. Amino acids: CAWSVGDYNSPLHF.

This clonotype has just a few counts. The gene calls are TRBV7-6 and TRBJ2-2, with 11 bases fitting TRBD2. Germline CDR1 and CDR2: SGHVS and FNYEAQ. CDR3 size: 17 residues. The V gene end was trimmed by 3 bases and the J gene end by 1 base; junction bases not matched to a gene: 4. CDR3 in amino acids: CASSFRGLAVNTGELFF. The CDR3 region has the DNA TGTGCCAGCAGCTTCAGGGGACTAGCGGTGAACACCGGGGAGCTGTTTTTT.